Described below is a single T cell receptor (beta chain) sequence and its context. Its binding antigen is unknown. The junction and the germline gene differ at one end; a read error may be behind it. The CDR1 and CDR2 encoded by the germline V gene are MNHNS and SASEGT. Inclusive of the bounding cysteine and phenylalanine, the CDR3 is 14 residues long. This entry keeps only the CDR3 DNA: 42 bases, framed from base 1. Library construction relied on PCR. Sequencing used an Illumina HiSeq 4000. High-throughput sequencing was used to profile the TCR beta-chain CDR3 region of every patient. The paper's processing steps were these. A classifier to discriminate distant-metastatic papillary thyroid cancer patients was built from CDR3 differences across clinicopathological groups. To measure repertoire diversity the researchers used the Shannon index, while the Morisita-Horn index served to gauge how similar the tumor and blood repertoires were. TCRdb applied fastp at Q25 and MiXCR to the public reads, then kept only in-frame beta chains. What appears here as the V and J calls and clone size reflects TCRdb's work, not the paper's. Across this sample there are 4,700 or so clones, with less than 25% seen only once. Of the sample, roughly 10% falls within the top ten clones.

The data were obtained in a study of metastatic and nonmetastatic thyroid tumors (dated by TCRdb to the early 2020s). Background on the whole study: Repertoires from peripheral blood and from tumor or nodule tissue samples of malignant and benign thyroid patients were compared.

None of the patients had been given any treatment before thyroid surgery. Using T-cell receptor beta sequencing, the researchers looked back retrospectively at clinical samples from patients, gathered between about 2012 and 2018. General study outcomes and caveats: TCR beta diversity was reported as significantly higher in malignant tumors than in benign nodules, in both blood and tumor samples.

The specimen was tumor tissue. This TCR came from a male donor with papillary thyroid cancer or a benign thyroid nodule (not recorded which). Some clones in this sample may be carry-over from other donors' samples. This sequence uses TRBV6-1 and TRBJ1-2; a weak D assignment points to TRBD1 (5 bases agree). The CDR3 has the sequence CAISAGGSNYGYTF. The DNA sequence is TGTGCCATCAGTGCGGGGGGTTCTAACTATGGCTACACCTTC.